This T cell receptor beta chain was observed in a study of STAT5B mutations in CD4+ large granular lymphocyte leukemia. Study observations and caveats: Without HLA matching, higher CD4+ than CD8+ T-LGLL clonality could reflect small sample size. Patient CD4-sorted repertoires stayed more clonal than healthy ones after leukemic-clone removal. TRBV06-family usage was enriched in top patient clones (8/27) versus controls (2/35). No patients shared main leukemic clonotypes, though around 24% appeared at low frequency elsewhere.

Looked up from germline, CDR1 is SGHAT and CDR2 is FQNNGV. V lost 0 bases and J lost 1, with 4 bases in between. The CDR3 runs 14 residues. Profiled with immunoSEQ multiplex PCR; TCRdb holds only in-frame clones, not every one. The sample consists of fewer than 50,000 clones, around 72% of them appearing once. The count of this clone is one. Its antigen is not known. The rearrangement joins TRBV11-2 to TRBJ1-5, with D unclear. This receptor was taken from a human donor in good health. Sequenced: CD4+ T cells from blood buffy coats. The chain's CDR3 is CASSLDLSNQPQHF. Written as DNA, the CDR3 is TGTGCCAGCAGCTTAGATCTAAGCAATCAGCCCCAGCATTTT.